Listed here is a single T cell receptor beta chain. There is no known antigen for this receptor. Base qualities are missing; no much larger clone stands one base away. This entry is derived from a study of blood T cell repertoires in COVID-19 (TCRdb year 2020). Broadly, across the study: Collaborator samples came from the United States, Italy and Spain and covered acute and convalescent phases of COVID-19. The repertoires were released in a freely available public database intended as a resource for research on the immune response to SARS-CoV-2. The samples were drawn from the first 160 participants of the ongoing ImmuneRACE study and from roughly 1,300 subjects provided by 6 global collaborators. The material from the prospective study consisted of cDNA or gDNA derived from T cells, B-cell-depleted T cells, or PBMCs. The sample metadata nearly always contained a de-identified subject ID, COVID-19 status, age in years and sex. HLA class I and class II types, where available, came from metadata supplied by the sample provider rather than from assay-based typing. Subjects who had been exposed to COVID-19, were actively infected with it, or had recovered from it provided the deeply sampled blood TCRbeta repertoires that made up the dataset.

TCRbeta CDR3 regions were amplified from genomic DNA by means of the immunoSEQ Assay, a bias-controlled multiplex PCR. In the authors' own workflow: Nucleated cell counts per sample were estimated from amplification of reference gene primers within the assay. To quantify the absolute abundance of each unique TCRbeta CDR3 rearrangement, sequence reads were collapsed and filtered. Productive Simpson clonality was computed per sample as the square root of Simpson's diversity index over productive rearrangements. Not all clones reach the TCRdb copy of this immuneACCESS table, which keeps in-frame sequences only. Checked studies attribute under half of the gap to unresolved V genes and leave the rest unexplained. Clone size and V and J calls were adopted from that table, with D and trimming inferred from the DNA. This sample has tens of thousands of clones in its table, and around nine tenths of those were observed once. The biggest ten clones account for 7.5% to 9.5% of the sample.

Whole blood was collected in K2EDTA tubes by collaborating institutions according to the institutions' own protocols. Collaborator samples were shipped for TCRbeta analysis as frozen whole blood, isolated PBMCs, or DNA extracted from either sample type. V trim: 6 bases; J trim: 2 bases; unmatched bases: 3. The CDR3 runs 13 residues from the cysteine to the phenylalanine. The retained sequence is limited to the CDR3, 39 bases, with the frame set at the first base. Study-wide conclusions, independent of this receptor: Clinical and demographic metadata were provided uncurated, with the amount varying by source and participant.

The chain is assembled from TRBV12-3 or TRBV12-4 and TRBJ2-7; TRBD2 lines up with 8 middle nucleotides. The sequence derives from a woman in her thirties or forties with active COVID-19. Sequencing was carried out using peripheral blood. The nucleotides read TGTGCCAGCAGAGAGCGGGGGACCTACGAGCAGTACTTC. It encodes CASRERGTYEQYF.